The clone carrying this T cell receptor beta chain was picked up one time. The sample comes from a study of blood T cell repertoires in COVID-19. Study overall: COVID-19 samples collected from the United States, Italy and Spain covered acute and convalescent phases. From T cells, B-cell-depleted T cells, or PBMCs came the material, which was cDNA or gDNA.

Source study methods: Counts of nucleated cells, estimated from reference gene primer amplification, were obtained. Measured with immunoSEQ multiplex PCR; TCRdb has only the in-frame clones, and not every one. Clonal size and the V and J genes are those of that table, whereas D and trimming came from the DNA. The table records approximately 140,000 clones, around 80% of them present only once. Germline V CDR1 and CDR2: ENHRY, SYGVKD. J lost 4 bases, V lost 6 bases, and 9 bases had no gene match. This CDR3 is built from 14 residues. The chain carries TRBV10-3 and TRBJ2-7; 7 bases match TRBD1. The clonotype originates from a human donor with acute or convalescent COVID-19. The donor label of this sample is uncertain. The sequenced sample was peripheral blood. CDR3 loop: CAISPGQRRYEQYF. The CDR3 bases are TGTGCCATCAGCCCGGGACAGAGGAGGTACGAGCAGTACTTC.